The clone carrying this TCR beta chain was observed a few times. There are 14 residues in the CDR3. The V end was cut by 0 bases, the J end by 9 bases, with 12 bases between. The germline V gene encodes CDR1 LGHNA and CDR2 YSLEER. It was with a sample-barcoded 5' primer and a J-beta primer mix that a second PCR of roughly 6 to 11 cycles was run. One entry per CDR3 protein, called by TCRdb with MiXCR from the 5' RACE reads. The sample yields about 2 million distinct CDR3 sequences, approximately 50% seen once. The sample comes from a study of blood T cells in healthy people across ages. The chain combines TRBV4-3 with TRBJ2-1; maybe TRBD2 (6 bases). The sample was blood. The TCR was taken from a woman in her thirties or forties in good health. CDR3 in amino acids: CASSQDGGAGEQFF. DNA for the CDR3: TGCGCCAGCAGCCAAGATGGAGGGGCAGGTGAGCAGTTCTTC.